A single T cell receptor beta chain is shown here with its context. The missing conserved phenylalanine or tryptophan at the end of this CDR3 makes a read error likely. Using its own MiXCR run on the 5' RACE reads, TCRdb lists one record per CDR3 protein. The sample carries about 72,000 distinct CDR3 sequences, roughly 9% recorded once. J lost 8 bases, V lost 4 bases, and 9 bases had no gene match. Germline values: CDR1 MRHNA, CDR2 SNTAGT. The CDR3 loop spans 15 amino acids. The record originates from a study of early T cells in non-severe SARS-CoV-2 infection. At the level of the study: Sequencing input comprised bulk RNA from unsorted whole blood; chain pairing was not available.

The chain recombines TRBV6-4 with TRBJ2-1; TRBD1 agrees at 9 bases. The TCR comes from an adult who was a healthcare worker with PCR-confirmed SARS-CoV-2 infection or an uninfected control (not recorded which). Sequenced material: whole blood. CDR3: CASSVGQGIPDEQFI. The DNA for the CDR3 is TGTGCCAGCAGTGTAGGACAGGGGATTCCCGATGAGCAGTTCATC.